Listed below are T cell receptor beta chains from one sample, sequenced in a study of STAT5B mutations in CD4+ large granular lymphocyte leukemia. Method: immunoSEQ multiplex PCR; TCRdb's copy keeps in-frame clones and lacks some. Seen here are under 25,000 clones, more than 70% observed once, and the top ten hold almost 0.65%. Sequencing was performed on CD4+ T cells from blood buffy coats. Receptors originate from a human donor in good health. The CDR3 runs from the conserved cysteine through the conserved F or W. Only part of the rows carry a size: once, few, many, or a class if the clone is expanded.

V	J	size	CDR3
TRBV5-1	TRBJ2-5	NA	CASSVAAQETQYF
TRBV2	TRBJ2-5	NA	CASSDLWGKETQYF
TRBV5-6	TRBJ1-2	few	CASSLGQFGGYTF
TRBV20-1	TRBJ1-1	NA	CSAKGGVEAFF
TRBV10-3	TRBJ1-1	NA	CATRAPKNTEAFF
TRBV20-1	TRBJ1-1	NA	CSEARNTEAFF
TRBV5-5	TRBJ1-3	once	CASTPRLGNTIYF
TRBV7-9	TRBJ1-1	NA	CASSLDVQGEAFF
TRBV11-3	TRBJ1-1	NA	CASSPYTVNTEAFF
TRBV5-4	TRBJ1-6	NA	CASSLGQGYNSPLHF
TRBV5-1	TRBJ1-2	NA	CASSFEGSSNYGYTF
TRBV18	TRBJ2-5	NA	CASQGLETQYF
TRBV7-9	TRBJ1-5	NA	CASSLGSRGSNQPQHF
TRBV6-1	TRBJ2-7	NA	CASSAGQGTSYEQYF
TRBV21-1	TRBJ2-7	NA	CASSKGGYEQYF
TRBV19	TRBJ2-1	NA	CASTPRVAGWNEQFF
TRBV6-1	TRBJ2-7	NA	CASSPGGIHYEQYF
TRBV2	TRBJ1-5	few	CASSEPGVGNQPQHF
TRBV2	TRBJ1-1	NA	CASSVWENTEAFF
TRBV7-8	TRBJ2-7	NA	CASSLLERGATYEQYF
TRBV18	TRBJ2-3	NA	CASSPYLGYTQYF
TRBV5-6	TRBJ2-7	few	CASSLVKGAVQYF
TRBV18	TRBJ2-1	NA	CASSLGQGGVNEQFF
TRBV6-6	TRBJ1-2	NA	CASSQTGYGYTF
TRBV19	TRBJ2-7	NA	CASSTTGTTYEQYF
TRBV6-1	TRBJ1-1	few	CASSVEGAFEAFF
TRBV11-1	TRBJ2-1	NA	CASSPRTSLHEQFF
TRBV11-3	TRBJ1-1	once	CASSSSGQGARNTEAFF
TRBV11-2	TRBJ2-1	NA	CASSLSLLAGRPEQFF
TRBV4-2	TRBJ2-2	once	CASSQEGTPGGELFF
TRBV28	TRBJ2-1	NA	CASSSPSEQFF
TRBV18	TRBJ2-3	NA	CASSPPGPTDTQYF
TRBV6-1	TRBJ2-7	NA	CASSETDYEQYF